The 26 T cell receptor beta chains below were found in one sample sequenced in a study of T cell responses to AZD1222 COVID-19 vaccine. Profiled with immunoSEQ multiplex PCR; TCRdb holds only in-frame clones, not every one. The table has some 80,000 clones, around three quarters seen once. This sample comprised peripheral blood, obtained 28 days after the second dose of the MenACWY control vaccine. These receptor sequences come from an adult who received the MenACWY meningococcal vaccine as a control.

This chain uses TRBV6-5 with TRBJ1-2; D is perhaps TRBD1 (6 bases). There are 13 residues in the CDR3. Trimming pared 5 bases from V and 8 bases from J, leaving 15 bases between. The germline V gene has CDR1 MNHEY and CDR2 SVGAGI. The CDR3 sequence: CASSSLQGHGYTF. In DNA, the CDR3 is TGTGCCAGCAGTAGTTTGCAGGGGCACGGCTACACCTTC.

The chain couples TRBV12-1 to TRBJ1-1; the table's D call, TRBD1, has no DNA check behind it. TRBV12-1 is designated a pseudogene. The CDR3 runs 16 residues. Here the CDR3 reads CASSRDRGNLNTEAFF. For the CDR3, the DNA is TGTGCCAGCAGCCGGGACAGGGGGAACTTGAACACTGAAGCTTTCTTT.

The rearrangement joins TRBV5-1 to TRBJ2-3; the D gene is possibly TRBD2 (5 bases). Germline V CDR1 and CDR2: SGHRS, YFSETQ. This CDR3 spans 16 amino acids. With 0 bases removed from V and 3 bases from J, the gap between germline ends came to 14 bases. The CDR3: CASSLEGGTSTDTQYF. The CDR3 DNA is TGCGCCAGCAGCTTGGAAGGAGGTACTTCAACAGATACGCAGTATTTT.

The rearrangement links TRBV11-2 to TRBJ2-7; D is unresolved. The CDR3 consists of 15 residues. Germline assignment: CDR1 SGHAT and CDR2 FQNNGV. With 1 base removed from V and 0 bases from J, the gap between germline ends came to 10 bases. CDR3 sequence reads: CASSLVGSFSYEQYF. DNA of the CDR3: TGTGCCAGCAGCTTAGTGGGCAGCTTCTCCTACGAGCAGTACTTC. Full variable domain (rest looked up from reference TRBV11-2 and TRBJ2-7): EAGVAQSPRYKIIEKRQSVAFWCNPISGHATLYWYQQILGQGPKLLIQFQNNGVVDDSQLPKDRFSAERLKGVDSTLKIQPAKLEDSAVYLCASSLVGSFSYEQYFGPGTRLTVT.

The rearrangement links TRBV7-8 to TRBJ1-1; no clear D gene. The V gene lost 1 base and the J gene lost 2 bases, with 8 bases spanning the gap. The CDR3 extends over 14 amino acids. CDR1 SGHVS and CDR2 FQNEAQ come from the germline V gene. The DNA of the CDR3 is TGTGCCAGCAGCTTAGGAGGACGAAACACTGAAGCTTTCTTT. It codes for CASSLGGRNTEAFF. Full variable domain (missing parts from reference TRBV7-8 and TRBJ1-1): GAGVSQSPRYKVAKRGQDVALRCDPISGHVSLFWYQQALGQGPEFLTYFQNEAQLDKSGLPSDRFFAERPEGSVSTLKIQRTQQEDSAVYLCASSLGGRNTEAFFGQGTRLTVV.

The V call is TRBV10-3, the J call TRBJ2-7; 7 bases are a match to TRBD2. V dropped 10 bases and J dropped 2; count of bases not matched to a gene: 11. In germline, CDR1 is ENHRY, CDR2 SYGVKD. This CDR3 spans 14 amino acids. The CDR3 reads CATSGEGRTYEQYF. The DNA of the CDR3 is TGTGCCACCTCGGGGGAGGGTAGGACCTACGAGCAGTACTTC.

The chain joins TRBV28 to TRBJ1-2; no firm D call. Trimming shortened V by 7 bases and J by 4 bases, and 19 bases separated the two germline ends. CDR1 is MDHEN and CDR2 is SYDVKM in the germline V gene. The CDR3 runs to 15 residues. The CDR3 DNA is TGTGCCAGCACCCCTCGCCCGGCCCCGGGCTATGGCTACACCTTC. The encoded protein is CASTPRPAPGYGYTF.

The chain links TRBV6-1 to TRBJ2-5, with D unclear. Germline loops: CDR1 MNHNS, CDR2 SASEGT. V was cut by 2 bases and J by 7 bases, with 17 bases left in between. This CDR3 comprises 15 residues. The CDR3 nucleotides read TGTGCCAGCAGTGAAACGTCATGGAGCGACGGGACCCAGTACTTC. Residues: CASSETSWSDGTQYF.

The chain joins TRBV6-2 or TRBV6-3 to TRBJ1-2; the match to TRBD1 covers 7 bases. With 6 bases clipped from V and 6 bases from J, the junction kept 13 bases outside the gene matches. The CDR3 covers 15 residues. Germline CDR1 is MNHEY and CDR2 is SVGEGT. CDR3: CASSTGRGPRDGYTF. The CDR3 DNA reads as TGTGCCAGCAGCACGGGAAGGGGGCCGCGAGATGGCTACACCTTC.

This chain joins TRBV5-4 and TRBJ1-3, with 7 bases aligning to TRBD1. J was trimmed by 0 bases and V by 4 bases; bases with no gene match: 7. This CDR3 is built from 16 residues. Germline-derived CDR1 and CDR2 are SGHNT and YYREEE (reference sequence). CDR3 DNA sequence: TGTGCCAGCAGCAAAGGGGGCTGGGACTCTGGAAACACCATATATTTT. It translates to CASSKGGWDSGNTIYF.

This rearrangement joins TRBV18 to TRBJ1-1; D not resolved. CDR3 length: 13 amino acids. Trimming removed 4 bases from V and 0 bases from J, with 6 bases in between. Germline lookup yields CDR1 KGHSH and CDR2 LQKENI. CDR3 sequence: CASSQGVNTEAFF. CDR3 DNA sequence: TGTGCCAGCTCACAGGGAGTGAACACTGAAGCTTTCTTT.

DNA of the CDR3: TGTGCCAGTAGCAGGACGGCGGACTACGAGCAGTACTTC. Translating gives CASSRTADYEQYF. The chain links TRBV19 to TRBJ2-7, with no clear D. This CDR3 has 13 amino acids. Trimming cost V 6 bases and J 3 bases, with 12 bases left between them. Germline CDR1 and CDR2: LNHDA and SQIVND (reference sequence).

V usage is TRBV11-3 and J usage is TRBJ2-1; D not certain. V was shortened by 5 bases and J by 0 bases, with 14 bases between the two germline ends. Germline CDR1 is SGHNT and CDR2 is YENEEA. This CDR3 has 16 amino acids. The CDR3 DNA sequence: TGTGCCAGCAGCCCCACCGCTCTGAGCTCCTACAATGAGCAGTTCTTC. Its protein product is CASSPTALSSYNEQFF.

The genes are TRBV10-1 and TRBJ2-7; no reliable D call. The ends were cut back, 5 bases at V and 6 bases at J, with 11 bases in the middle. Germline V gene data show CDR1 as WNHNN and CDR2 as SYGVQD (reference sequence). The CDR3 totals 12 residues. CDR3 loop: CASSPDRSEQYF. CDR3 coding DNA: TGCGCCAGCAGTCCGGACCGGTCCGAGCAGTACTTC.

The V call is TRBV11-2, the J call TRBJ1-1; D perhaps matches TRBD1 (6 bases). This CDR3 region has 13 residues. V lost 5 bases, J lost 4 bases, and 11 bases lay in between. The germline CDR1 and CDR2 sequences are SGHAT and FQNNGV. Written as DNA, the CDR3 is TGTGCCAGCAGCGAGGACAGTCCCACTGAAGCTTTCTTT. Residues: CASSEDSPTEAFF.

V gene TRBV6-5 combines with J gene TRBJ1-2, with 7 bases aligning to TRBD1. The CDR3 covers 14 residues. Germline CDR1 MNHEY, CDR2 SVGAGI. J was trimmed by 9 bases and V by 2 bases; bases with no gene match: 9. The CDR3 loop is CASSYGQGVDRYTF. The CDR3 region has the DNA TGTGCCAGCAGTTACGGGCAGGGGGTCGATCGCTACACCTTC.

About this clone itself: The junction does not match germline at one end; this may be a read error. This rearrangement joins TRBV7-7 to TRBJ2-7; unclear D gene. The CDR3 extends over 13 amino acids. Germline assignment: CDR1 SSHAT and CDR2 FNYEAQ (reference sequence). Here the CDR3 reads CASSLSLGYEQYF. The CDR3 DNA reads as TGTGCTAGCAGCTTATCCTTGGGCTACGAGCAGTACTTC.

The rearrangement joins TRBV11-2 to TRBJ1-2; 7 positions match TRBD1. The CDR3 spans 15 residues. The J segment lost 8 bases and the V segment lost 1 base, leaving 10 bases of the junction unmatched. Germline assignment: CDR1 SGHAT and CDR2 FQNNGV. The CDR3 reads CASSLVGTAQLGYTF. For the CDR3, the DNA is TGTGCCAGCAGCTTAGTCGGGACAGCACAACTCGGCTACACCTTC. Full variable domain (missing parts from reference TRBV11-2 and TRBJ1-2): EAGVAQSPRYKIIEKRQSVAFWCNPISGHATLYWYQQILGQGPKLLIQFQNNGVVDDSQLPKDRFSAERLKGVDSTLKIQPAKLEDSAVYLCASSLVGTAQLGYTFGSGTRLTVV.

The J gene is TRBJ1-4, the V gene TRBV6-5; tentative D call: TRBD1 (6 bases). CDR3 size: 14 residues. V was cut by 6 bases and J by 4 bases, with 12 bases left in between. The V gene's germline CDR1 is MNHEY and CDR2 SVGAGI. The CDR3 sequence: CASREGGGNEKLFF. The CDR3 DNA reads TGTGCCAGCAGGGAGGGGGGAGGTAATGAAAAACTGTTTTTT.

The chain has TRBV19 and TRBJ1-6; no clear D gene. The CDR3 is 15 residues long. Germline V CDR1 and CDR2: LNHDA, SQIVND (reference sequence). The V end was cut by 6 bases, the J end by 8 bases, with 17 bases between. The CDR3 reads CASRPSAGSDSPLHF. CDR3 sequence (DNA): TGTGCCAGTAGACCCTCAGCAGGCTCGGATTCACCCCTCCACTTT.

This chain uses TRBV2 with TRBJ2-5, with 9 bases lining up with TRBD2. The junction had 2 bases not matched to a gene; V was cut back by 4 bases and J by 2 bases. From germline, CDR1 is SNHLY and CDR2 FYNNEI. This CDR3 region has 14 residues. The CDR3 protein is CASSGTSVQETQYF. DNA for the CDR3: TGTGCCAGCAGTGGGACTAGCGTACAAGAGACCCAGTACTTC.

On this clone: Because the CDR3's place on the DNA is in doubt, the DNA is left out and the CDR3 is given as listed by TCRdb. The chain couples TRBV6-6 to TRBJ2-2; the table's D call of TRBD1 was not tested on the DNA. The CDR3 is 14 amino acids long, termini counted. In germline, CDR1 is MNHNY, CDR2 SVGAGI (reference sequence). CDR3 protein: CASSSSTGPGELFF.

This chain uses TRBV9 with TRBJ2-1; D gene unclear. V dropped 4 bases and J dropped 6 bases, with 14 bases sitting between them. This CDR3 spans 14 amino acids. CDR1 and CDR2 from the germline V gene are SGDLS and YYNGEE. CDR3 residues: CASSPRWETNEQFF. DNA of the CDR3: TGTGCCAGCAGCCCACGGTGGGAAACCAATGAGCAGTTCTTC.

V is TRBV30 and J is TRBJ2-2; 9 nucleotides align to TRBD1. Per the germline V gene, CDR1 is GTSNPN and CDR2 is SVGIG (reference sequence). Trimming at V came to 2 bases and at J to 2 bases, leaving 6 bases not matched to a gene. This CDR3 has 16 residues. For the CDR3, the DNA is TGTGCCTGGAGTCTGGGACAGGGAGTAAACACCGGGGAGCTGTTTTTT. This encodes CAWSLGQGVNTGELFF.

The chain's CDR3 is CASSLSIGDGYTF. In nucleotides, the CDR3 is TGCGCCAGCAGCTTGTCAATAGGGGACGGCTACACCTTC. The V gene is TRBV5-1, the J gene TRBJ1-2; tentative D call: TRBD1 (5 bases). There are 13 residues in the CDR3. Between the trimmed V and J ends, which lost 1 base and 8 bases, there was a span of 12 bases. CDR1 and CDR2 (germline): SGHRS, YFSETQ.

J is TRBJ2-2 and V is TRBV7-2; TRBD1 might be the D (8 bases). This CDR3 is 15 amino acids long. Trimming removed 5 bases at V and 7 bases at J, with 17 bases between. Germline V gene sequence: CDR1 SGHTA, CDR2 FQGNSA. The chain's CDR3 is CASSTAAGQVGELFF. CDR3 bases: TGTGCCAGCAGCACCGCAGCGGGACAGGTCGGGGAGCTGTTTTTT.